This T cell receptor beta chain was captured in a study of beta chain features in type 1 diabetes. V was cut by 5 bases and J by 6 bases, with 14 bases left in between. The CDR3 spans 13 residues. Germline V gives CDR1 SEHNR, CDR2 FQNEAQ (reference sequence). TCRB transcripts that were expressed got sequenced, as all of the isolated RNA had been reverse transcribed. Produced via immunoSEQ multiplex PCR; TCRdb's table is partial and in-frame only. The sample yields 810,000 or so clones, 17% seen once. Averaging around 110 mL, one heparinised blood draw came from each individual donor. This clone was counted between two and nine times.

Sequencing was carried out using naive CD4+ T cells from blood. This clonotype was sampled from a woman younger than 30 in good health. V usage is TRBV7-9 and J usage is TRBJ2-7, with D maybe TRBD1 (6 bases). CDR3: CASSPRTRGEQYF. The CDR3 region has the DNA TGTGCCAGCAGCCCTCGGACCAGGGGCGAGCAGTACTTC.